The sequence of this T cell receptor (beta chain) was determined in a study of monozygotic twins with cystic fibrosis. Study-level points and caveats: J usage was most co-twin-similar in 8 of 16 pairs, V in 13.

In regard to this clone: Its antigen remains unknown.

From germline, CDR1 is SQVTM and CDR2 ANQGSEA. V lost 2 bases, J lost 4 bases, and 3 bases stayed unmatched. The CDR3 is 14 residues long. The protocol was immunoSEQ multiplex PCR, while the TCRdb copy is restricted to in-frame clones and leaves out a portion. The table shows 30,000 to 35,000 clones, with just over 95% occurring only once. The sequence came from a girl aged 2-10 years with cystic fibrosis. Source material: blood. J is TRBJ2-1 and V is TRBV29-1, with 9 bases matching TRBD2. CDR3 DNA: TGCAGCGTTGAAACTAGCGGGTCTTACAATGAGCAGTTCTTC. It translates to CSVETSGSYNEQFF.